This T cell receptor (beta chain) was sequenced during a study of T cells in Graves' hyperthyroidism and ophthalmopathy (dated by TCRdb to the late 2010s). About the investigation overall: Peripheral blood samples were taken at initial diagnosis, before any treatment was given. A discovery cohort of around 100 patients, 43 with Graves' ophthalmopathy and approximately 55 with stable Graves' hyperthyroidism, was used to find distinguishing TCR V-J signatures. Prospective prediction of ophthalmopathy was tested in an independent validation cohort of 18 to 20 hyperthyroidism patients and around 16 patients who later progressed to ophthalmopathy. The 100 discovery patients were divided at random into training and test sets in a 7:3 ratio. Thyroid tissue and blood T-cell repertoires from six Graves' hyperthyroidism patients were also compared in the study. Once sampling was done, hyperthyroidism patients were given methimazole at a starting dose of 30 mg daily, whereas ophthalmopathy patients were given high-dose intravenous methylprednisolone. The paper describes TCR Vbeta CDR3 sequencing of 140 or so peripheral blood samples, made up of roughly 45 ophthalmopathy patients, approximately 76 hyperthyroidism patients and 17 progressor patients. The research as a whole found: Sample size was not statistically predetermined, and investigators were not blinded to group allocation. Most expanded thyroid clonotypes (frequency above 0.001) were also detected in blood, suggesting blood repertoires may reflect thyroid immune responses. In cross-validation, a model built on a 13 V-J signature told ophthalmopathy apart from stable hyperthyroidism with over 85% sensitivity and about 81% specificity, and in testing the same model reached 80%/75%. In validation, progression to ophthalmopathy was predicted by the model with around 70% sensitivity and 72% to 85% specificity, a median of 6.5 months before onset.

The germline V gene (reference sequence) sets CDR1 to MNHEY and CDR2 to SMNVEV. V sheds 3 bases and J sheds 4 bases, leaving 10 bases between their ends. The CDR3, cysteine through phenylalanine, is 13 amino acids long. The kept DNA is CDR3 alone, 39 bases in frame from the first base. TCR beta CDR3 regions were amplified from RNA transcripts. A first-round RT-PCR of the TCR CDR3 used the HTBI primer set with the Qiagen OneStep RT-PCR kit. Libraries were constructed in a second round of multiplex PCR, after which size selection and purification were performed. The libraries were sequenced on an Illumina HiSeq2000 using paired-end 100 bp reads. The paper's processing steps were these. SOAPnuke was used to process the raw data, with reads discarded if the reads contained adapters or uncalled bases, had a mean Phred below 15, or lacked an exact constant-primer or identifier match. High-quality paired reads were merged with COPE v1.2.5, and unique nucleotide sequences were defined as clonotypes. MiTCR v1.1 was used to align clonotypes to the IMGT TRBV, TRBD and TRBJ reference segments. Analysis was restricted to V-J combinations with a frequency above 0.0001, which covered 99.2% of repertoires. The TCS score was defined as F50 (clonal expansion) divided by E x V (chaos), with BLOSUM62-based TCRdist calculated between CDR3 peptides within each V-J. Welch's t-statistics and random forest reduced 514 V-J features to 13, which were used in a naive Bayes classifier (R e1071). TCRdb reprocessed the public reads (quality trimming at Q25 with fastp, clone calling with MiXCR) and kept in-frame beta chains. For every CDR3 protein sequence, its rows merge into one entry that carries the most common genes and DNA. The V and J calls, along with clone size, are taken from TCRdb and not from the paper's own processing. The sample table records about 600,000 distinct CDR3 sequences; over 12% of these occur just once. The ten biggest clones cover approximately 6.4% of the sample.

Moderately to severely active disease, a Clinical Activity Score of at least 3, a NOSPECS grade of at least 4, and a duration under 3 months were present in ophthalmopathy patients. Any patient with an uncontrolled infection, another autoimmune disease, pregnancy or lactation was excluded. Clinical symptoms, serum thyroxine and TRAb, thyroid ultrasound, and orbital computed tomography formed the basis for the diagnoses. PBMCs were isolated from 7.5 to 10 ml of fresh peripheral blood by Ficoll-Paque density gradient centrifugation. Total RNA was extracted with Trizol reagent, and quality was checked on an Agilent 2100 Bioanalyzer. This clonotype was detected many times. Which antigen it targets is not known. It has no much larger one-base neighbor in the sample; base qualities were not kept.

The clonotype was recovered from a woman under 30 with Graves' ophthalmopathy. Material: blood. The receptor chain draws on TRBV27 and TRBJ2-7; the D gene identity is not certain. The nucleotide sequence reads TGTGCCAGCAGTTTCCACTATAAGTACGAGCAGTACTTC. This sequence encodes CASSFHYKYEQYF.